The T cell receptor (beta chain) under discussion was sequenced for a study of CD8 T cells in ankylosing spondylitis. Notes on the study in general: What seemed typical of ankylosing spondylitis blood was a TCR beta motif built from eight highly homologous variants.

Quantitative 5'-RACE with molecular barcodes generated TCR beta libraries. A single record per CDR3 protein comes from TCRdb applying MiXCR to the 5' RACE reads. This table has approximately 350,000 distinct CDR3 sequences, about 14% appearing once. A remark on this clonotype: Its antigen is as yet unknown.

Germline V lookup: CDR1 MNHEY, CDR2 SVGEGT. The V and J ends lost 2 bases and 9 bases respectively, with 14 bases between them. The CDR3 extends over 14 amino acids. The clonotype was recovered from a male donor with ankylosing spondylitis or in good health (not recorded which). The chain recombines TRBV6-2 or TRBV6-3 with TRBJ2-1, with TRBD1 as a possible D gene (5 bases). Source material: blood, either unsorted or a sorted T cell fraction (not recorded which). In nucleotides, the CDR3 is TGTGCCAGCAGTTACCCAGGGCTCCCAGCTGAGCAGTTCTTC. Residues: CASSYPGLPAEQFF.